The present TCR beta chain was sequenced within a study of T cell repertoires in cytomegalovirus infection. Study information: Both CMV infection and a matching HLA type were indicated by public TCR beta signatures. Regarding the study as a whole: Ex vivo, HLA-C-restricted CMV-specific TCR beta clonotypes prevailed over the rest of the response.

A remark on this clonotype: Its antigen is not identified.

MiXCR was run by TCRdb on the reads, yielding one entry per CDR3 protein. The repertoire has around 340,000 distinct CDR3 sequences, 25% to 30% of them found once; the top ten carry roughly 20%. This CDR3 region has 12 residues. Germline loops: CDR1 SGHTA, CDR2 FQGNSA. Trimming took off 2 bases at V and 11 bases at J, with 11 bases between the two ends. This receptor was taken from a human donor in good health (CMV status not recorded). Some clones in this sample may be carry-over from other donors' samples. V gene TRBV7-2 combines with J gene TRBJ2-3; D is undetermined. Sequences were derived from cultured PBMCs, sampled from culture after CMV antigen stimulation. The CDR3 nucleotides read TGTGCCAGCAGCTTAATGAGCCGTGAGCAGTATTTT. Translated, it gives CASSLMSREQYF.